This T cell receptor (beta chain) appears in the sequencing data of a study of naive and memory T cell subsets. The CDR3 runs 12 residues. Germline values: CDR1 DFQATT, CDR2 SNEGSKA (reference sequence). V was shortened by 8 bases and J by 3 bases, with 13 bases between the two germline ends. Notes on this clonotype: The antigen remains unidentified.

General observations from the study: Naive repertoires, especially CD8, held a few larger clonotypes, possibly memory cells re-expressing CD45RA.

Two oligonucleotides, mixed equimolar, formed the beta constant-region primer covering TRBC1 and TRBC2. Four rounds of PCR amplified the ligated cDNA using nested alpha and beta constant-region primers plus SP2. MiXCR, applied by TCRdb to the UMI-ligation and nested PCR reads, yields one record per CDR3 protein. The sample includes 150,000 or so distinct CDR3 sequences, roughly 22% of them seen just once. Sequencing was done on a sample of naive CD4+ T cells from blood. The chain is built from TRBV20-1 and TRBJ1-2, with D possibly being TRBD1 (6 bases). The sequence came from a human donor in good health. The CDR3 coding sequence is TGCAGTCCCCAGGACAGACACTATGGCTACACCTTC. Its protein product is CSPQDRHYGYTF.